These T cell receptor beta chains were read from a single sample in a study of cytomegalovirus exposure and HLA in healthy donors. This table comes from immunoSEQ multiplex PCR, and its TCRdb copy is limited to in-frame clones, with some not included. The sample has about 160,000 clones, and its top ten clones hold around 1.4%. The sequenced sample was PBMCs. These receptor sequences come from an older woman in good health and CMV-seronegative. Each CDR3 is given without its conserved first and last residue. Each record gives: CDR3 protein, D gene, V gene, J gene. A D gene is named only where the DNA matches it firmly.

CDR3 protein: ASSTRRASGRNEQF
D gene: TRBD2
V gene: TRBV25-1
J gene: TRBJ2-1

CDR3 protein: ASSLGQGTAGELF
D gene: TRBD1
V gene: TRBV7-2
J gene: TRBJ2-2

CDR3 protein: ASSLWDREDGYT
D gene: TRBD1
V gene: TRBV7-9
J gene: TRBJ1-2

CDR3 protein: ASSFEGTGELF
D gene: .
V gene: TRBV27
J gene: TRBJ2-2

CDR3 protein: ASSPPPAGGPEQF
D gene: TRBD1
V gene: TRBV11-2
J gene: TRBJ2-1

CDR3 protein: ATLKRGSSYNEQF
D gene: TRBD2
V gene: TRBV15
J gene: TRBJ2-1

CDR3 protein: ASRTGGGNNEQF
D gene: .
V gene: TRBV5-1
J gene: TRBJ2-1

CDR3 protein: ASSQRGWNTEAF
D gene: .
V gene: TRBV11-1
J gene: TRBJ1-1

CDR3 protein: ASSQVANSNQPQH
D gene: .
V gene: TRBV4-2
J gene: TRBJ1-5

CDR3 protein: ASSPPGTLVGKLF
D gene: .
V gene: TRBV18
J gene: TRBJ1-4

CDR3 protein: ASSPPASNYEQY
D gene: .
V gene: TRBV7-9
J gene: .

CDR3 protein: ASSLLAGGGGELF
D gene: TRBD2
V gene: TRBV5-1
J gene: TRBJ2-2

CDR3 protein: ASSFNGGYEQY
D gene: .
V gene: TRBV27
J gene: TRBJ2-7

CDR3 protein: ASSPGLKNTEAF
D gene: .
V gene: TRBV7-9
J gene: TRBJ1-1

CDR3 protein: ASSADRATTEAF
D gene: TRBD1
V gene: TRBV9
J gene: TRBJ1-1

CDR3 protein: AWRSSGAPKNIQY
D gene: .
V gene: TRBV30
J gene: TRBJ2-4

CDR3 protein: AISESQGSVVTNEKLF
D gene: .
V gene: TRBV10-3
J gene: TRBJ1-4

CDR3 protein: ASSYSDGGVYEQY
D gene: .
V gene: TRBV6-5
J gene: TRBJ2-7

CDR3 protein: ASSTRDIT
D gene: .
V gene: TRBV7-9
J gene: TRBJ2-6

CDR3 protein: ASSIGGGSDTQY
D gene: .
V gene: TRBV5-1
J gene: TRBJ2-3

CDR3 protein: AISESPGVGTDTQY
D gene: .
V gene: TRBV10-3
J gene: TRBJ2-3

CDR3 protein: ASSSAGGHYGYT
D gene: .
V gene: TRBV7-9
J gene: TRBJ1-2

CDR3 protein: ASSYPLSGMQY
D gene: .
V gene: TRBV6-5
J gene: TRBJ2-7

CDR3 protein: ASSTSGTDNSPLH
D gene: TRBD1
V gene: TRBV7-2
J gene: TRBJ1-6

CDR3 protein: ASSETRWYGYT
D gene: .
V gene: TRBV13
J gene: TRBJ1-2

CDR3 protein: ASSPRLAGAGGNEQF
D gene: TRBD2
V gene: TRBV11-2
J gene: TRBJ2-1

CDR3 protein: ASSLPSGRNTEAF
D gene: .
V gene: TRBV5-1
J gene: TRBJ1-1

CDR3 protein: ASSAGTSGGEQY
D gene: TRBD2
V gene: TRBV5-1
J gene: TRBJ2-7

CDR3 protein: ASSQLGGSNYGYT
D gene: .
V gene: TRBV7-3
J gene: TRBJ1-2

CDR3 protein: ASSPGQEYYEQY
D gene: TRBD1
V gene: TRBV7-6
J gene: TRBJ2-7

CDR3 protein: ASRTGAAGNSPLH
D gene: TRBD1
V gene: TRBV5-1
J gene: TRBJ1-6

CDR3 protein: ASSYGSRGNEQF
D gene: .
V gene: TRBV6-5
J gene: TRBJ2-1

CDR3 protein: ASSNTGKDQPQH
D gene: .
V gene: TRBV19
J gene: TRBJ1-5

CDR3 protein: ASSLDSGSTVEQF
D gene: TRBD2
V gene: TRBV5-1
J gene: TRBJ2-1

CDR3 protein: ASSPLEASGRFYEQY
D gene: TRBD2
V gene: TRBV18
J gene: .

CDR3 protein: ASSQLGGYTEAF
D gene: .
V gene: TRBV11-2
J gene: TRBJ1-1

CDR3 protein: SVVRTGELF
D gene: .
V gene: TRBV29-1
J gene: TRBJ2-2

CDR3 protein: ASSPWGVTGELF
D gene: .
V gene: TRBV7-3
J gene: TRBJ2-2

CDR3 protein: ASSLERAPGGEAF
D gene: .
V gene: TRBV5-1
J gene: TRBJ1-1

CDR3 protein: ASSPGGNRRDWPQH
D gene: .
V gene: TRBV27
J gene: TRBJ1-5

CDR3 protein: ASGGFGTQY
D gene: .
V gene: TRBV6-1
J gene: TRBJ2-5

CDR3 protein: ASSPRQGLGTEAF
D gene: .
V gene: TRBV9
J gene: TRBJ1-1

CDR3 protein: ASSSSRGLNTEAF
D gene: TRBD1
V gene: TRBV5-1
J gene: TRBJ1-1

CDR3 protein: ASSPGLPSSYEQY
D gene: .
V gene: TRBV5-1
J gene: TRBJ2-7

CDR3 protein: ASSRDRGVSGANVLT
D gene: TRBD1
V gene: TRBV14
J gene: TRBJ2-6

CDR3 protein: ASSFQGTGYLNTEAF
D gene: TRBD1
V gene: TRBV5-6
J gene: TRBJ1-1

CDR3 protein: ASSYGTGGTYEQY
D gene: TRBD1
V gene: TRBV11-2
J gene: TRBJ2-7

CDR3 protein: ASSVGLAGVGTGELF
D gene: TRBD2
V gene: TRBV9
J gene: TRBJ2-2

CDR3 protein: ASRADRGRFYGYT
D gene: TRBD1
V gene: TRBV6-5
J gene: TRBJ1-2

CDR3 protein: ATSPGLPFYNEQF
D gene: .
V gene: TRBV6-4
J gene: TRBJ2-1

CDR3 protein: ATKGGDEQY
D gene: .
V gene: TRBV6-5
J gene: .